These T cell receptor beta chains were read from a single sample in a study of T cells after posttransplantation cyclophosphamide. Some clones are missing from TCRdb's copy, which holds only in-frame ones; the method was immunoSEQ multiplex PCR. The data hold around 15,000 clones, with roughly 85% observed a single time. The material was PBMCs, obtained after allogeneic stem cell transplant with calcineurin inhibitor and methotrexate. The receptor set was obtained from a female patient between 18 and 30 years old who received an allogeneic stem cell transplant from an unrelated donor, was CMV-positive, and had acute and chronic GVHD. A share of the T cells may be of graft donor origin. Both conserved end residues are part of each CDR3. The order of the fields is J gene, D gene, V gene, clone size, CDR3 protein, CDR3 DNA. D genes are given only for firm matches. Where a row states a size, it is once, few, many or the class of an expanded clone; other rows omit it.

TRBJ2-1,TRBD2,TRBV29-1,.,CSVEGSGSSYNEQFF,TGCAGCGTTGAGGGAAGCGGGAGCTCCTACAATGAGCAGTTCTTC
TRBJ1-2,.,TRBV19,.,CASSITGEIYGYTF,TGTGCCAGTAGTATCACCGGGGAGATATATGGCTACACCTTC
TRBJ1-1,.,TRBV29-1,.,CSVRSGSNTEAFF,TGCAGCGTCCGAAGCGGATCGAACACTGAAGCTTTCTTT
TRBJ2-1,TRBD2,TRBV27,.,CASSSGTSGGNEQFF,TGTGCCAGCAGTAGCGGGACTAGCGGCGGCAATGAGCAGTTCTTC
TRBJ1-2,TRBD1,TRBV19,.,CASIPTGGVNGYTF,TGTGCCAGTATCCCCACAGGGGGCGTAAATGGCTACACCTTC
TRBJ2-7,TRBD2,TRBV5-1,.,CASSPRLQGLASTYEQYF,TGCGCCAGCAGCCCTCGTCTACAGGGACTAGCCAGTACCTACGAGCAGTACTTC
TRBJ2-2,TRBD1,TRBV5-1,.,CASSFDIRTGDPRTNTGELFF,TGCGCCAGCAGCTTCGATATTCGGACAGGGGACCCACGAACGAACACCGGGGAGCTGTTTTTT
TRBJ2-7,TRBD2,TRBV5-1,.,CASSSTISLAGGRYEQYF,TGCGCCAGCAGCTCCACCATCTCACTAGCGGGAGGGCGCTACGAGCAGTACTTC
TRBJ2-7,.,TRBV7-9,.,CASSLMDTQNTYEQYF,TGTGCCAGCAGCTTAATGGACACCCAGAATACCTACGAGCAGTACTTC
TRBJ2-2,TRBD1,TRBV5-6,.,CASSRYFGTGHTGELFF,TGTGCCAGCAGTCGTTATTTTGGGACAGGGCACACCGGGGAGCTGTTTTTT
TRBJ1-2,TRBD1,TRBV5-4,.,CASSRQGTNYGYTF,TGTGCCAGCAGCCGACAGGGGACTAACTATGGCTACACCTTC
TRBJ2-5,TRBD1,TRBV7-9,once,CASIGTGQETQYF,TGTGCCAGCATAGGGACAGGGCAAGAGACCCAGTACTTC
TRBJ2-7,TRBD2,TRBV9,.,CASSAGGPRDEQYF,TGTGCCAGCAGCGCGGGAGGGCCGAGGGACGAGCAGTACTTC
TRBJ1-1,TRBD1,TRBV10-2,.,CASSVNRGRITEAFF,TGCGCCAGCAGTGTGAACAGGGGAAGGATCACTGAAGCTTTCTTT
TRBJ1-1,.,TRBV13,medium-sized,CASSPLGRHEAFF,TGTGCCAGCAGCCCTCTGGGGCGACATGAAGCTTTCTTT
TRBJ1-5,TRBD1,TRBV2,.,CASRGQEHVYQPQHF,TGTGCCAGCAGGGGACAGGAGCACGTTTATCAGCCCCAGCATTTT
TRBJ2-3,.,TRBV10-2,.,CASSDISADTQYF,TGCGCCAGCAGTGATATTTCGGCAGATACGCAGTATTTT
TRBJ2-3,.,TRBV13,.,CASSSEGADTQYF,TGTGCCAGCAGCTCTGAGGGGGCAGATACGCAGTATTTT
TRBJ1-3,.,TRBV5-1,few,CASSLVGGAGNTIYF,TGCGCCAGCAGCTTGGTCGGGGGGGCTGGAAACACCATATATTTT
TRBJ1-1,TRBD1,TRBV7-2,few,CASSSTGTAEAFF,TGTGCCAGCAGCTCCACCGGGACAGCTGAAGCTTTCTTT
TRBJ2-7,TRBD2,TRBV5-5,many,CASSLVLAGLPKFYEQYF,TGTGCCAGCAGCTTGGTTTTAGCGGGCCTTCCTAAATTCTACGAGCAGTACTTC
TRBJ2-7,TRBD2,TRBV5-6,.,CASSLRGLAGVYEQYF,TGTGCCAGCAGCTTGCGCGGACTAGCGGGAGTGTATGAGCAGTACTTC
TRBJ2-1,TRBD2,TRBV7-9,once,CASRLTSENEQFF,TGTGCCAGCAGACTGACTAGCGAGAATGAGCAGTTCTTC
TRBJ2-3,TRBD1,TRBV15,.,CATSSGQASTDTQYF,TGTGCCACCAGCAGTGGACAGGCCAGCACAGATACGCAGTATTTT
TRBJ2-7,.,TRBV6-5,.,CASSYGTHYEQYF,TGTGCCAGCAGTTACGGGACACACTACGAGCAGTACTTC
TRBJ2-7,.,TRBV6-1,once,CASSEGTGSSYEQYF,TGTGCCAGCAGTGAAGGAACAGGGAGCTCCTACGAGCAGTACTTC
TRBJ2-1,TRBD2,TRBV7-2,.,CASSLFGSGGNEQFF,TGTGCCAGCAGCTTATTTGGATCGGGGGGCAATGAGCAGTTCTTC
TRBJ2-7,TRBD1,TRBV2,.,CASSAWTGEYF,TGTGCCAGCAGCGCCTGGACAGGGGAGTACTTC
TRBJ2-5,.,TRBV19,.,CASRRPGASQETQYF,TGTGCCAGTAGGCGCCCAGGGGCGTCCCAAGAGACCCAGTACTTC
TRBJ2-1,TRBD2,TRBV5-1,.,CASSLGTSVQTEQFF,TGCGCCAGCAGCTTAGGGACTAGCGTTCAGACTGAGCAGTTCTTC
TRBJ2-7,TRBD1,TRBV6-1,.,CASSAGTETYEQYF,TGTGCCAGCAGTGCAGGGACAGAGACCTACGAGCAGTACTTC
TRBJ2-3,TRBD2,TRBV12-5,.,CASGLVLGTSATDTQYF,TGTGCTAGTGGTTTGGTACTGGGGACTAGCGCCACAGATACGCAGTATTTT
TRBJ1-1,.,TRBV6-1,.,CASSKGDLSTEAFF,TGTGCCAGCAGTAAAGGGGACTTGAGTACTGAAGCTTTCTTT
TRBJ2-3,TRBD2,TRBV19,.,CASSTSRTSGYTDTQYF,TGTGCCAGTAGTACCTCGCGGACTAGCGGTTACACAGATACGCAGTATTTT
TRBJ2-3,TRBD2,TRBV6-6,.,CASARLAGESVPQYF,TGTGCCAGCGCGCGACTAGCGGGAGAGAGTGTACCGCAGTATTTT
TRBJ1-5,TRBD1,TRBV5-6,.,CASSYGTGQANQPQHF,TGTGCCAGCAGCTATGGGACAGGGCAGGCCAATCAGCCCCAGCATTTT
TRBJ2-1,.,TRBV19,once,CASSITAEQFF,TGTGCCAGTAGTATAACAGCTGAGCAGTTCTTC
TRBJ1-6,.,TRBV7-8,once,CASRPQGAYNSPLHF,TGTGCCAGCAGGCCACAGGGCGCCTATAATTCACCCCTCCACTTT
TRBJ1-3,.,TRBV7-9,few,CASSFGSRDPAPGNTIYF,TGTGCCAGCAGCTTCGGGAGCAGGGACCCGGCGCCTGGAAACACCATATATTTT
TRBJ2-1,.,TRBV10-3,.,CAISDLQGSYNEQFF,TGTGCCATCAGTGACCTCCAGGGCTCCTACAATGAGCAGTTCTTC
TRBJ2-2,TRBD2,TRBV6-5,.,CASSYGLAGETGELFF,TGTGCCAGCAGTTACGGACTAGCGGGAGAGACCGGGGAGCTGTTTTTT
TRBJ2-2,.,TRBV7-7,.,CASGQSNTGELFF,TGTGCCAGCGGACAGTCGAACACCGGGGAGCTGTTTTTT
TRBJ2-5,TRBD2,TRBV28,.,CASSITLPGTSGRKETQYF,TGTGCCAGCAGTATTACCCTCCCTGGGACTAGCGGGAGAAAAGAGACCCAGTACTTC
TRBJ2-3,.,TRBV6-1,.,CASSLQGSTDTQYF,TGTGCCAGCAGTCTACAGGGTAGCACAGATACGCAGTATTTT
TRBJ2-5,TRBD2,TRBV7-9,.,CASRKRGPGQETQYF,TGTGCCAGCAGAAAGCGGGGACCGGGACAAGAGACCCAGTACTTC
TRBJ1-4,TRBD1,TRBV6-5,once,CASSIQGSEKLFF,TGTGCCAGCAGTATACAGGGGAGTGAAAAACTGTTTTTT
TRBJ2-5,TRBD2,TRBV10-3,.,CAISGAGEETQYF,TGTGCCATCAGTGGAGCGGGAGAAGAGACCCAGTACTTC
TRBJ2-1,.,TRBV6-6,.,CASSWEGGPGEQFF,TGTGCCAGCAGCTGGGAAGGGGGTCCAGGTGAGCAGTTCTTC
TRBJ2-1,TRBD2,TRBV7-2,.,CASSPQRGSSYNEQFF,TGTGCCAGCAGCCCTCAGCGGGGGAGCTCCTACAATGAGCAGTTCTTC